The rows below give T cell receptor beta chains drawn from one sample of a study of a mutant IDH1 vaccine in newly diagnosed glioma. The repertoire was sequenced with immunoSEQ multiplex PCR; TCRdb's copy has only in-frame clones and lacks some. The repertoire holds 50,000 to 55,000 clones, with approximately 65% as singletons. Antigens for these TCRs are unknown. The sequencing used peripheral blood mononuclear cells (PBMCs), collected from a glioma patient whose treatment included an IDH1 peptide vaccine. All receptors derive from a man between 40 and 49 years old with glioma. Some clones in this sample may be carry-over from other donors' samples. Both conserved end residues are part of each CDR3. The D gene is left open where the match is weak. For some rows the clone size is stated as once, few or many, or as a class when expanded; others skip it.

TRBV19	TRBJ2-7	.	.	CASSIYGRPNWVVSYEQYF	TGTGCCAGTAGTATTTACGGCAGGCCTAATTGGGTTGTTTCCTACGAGCAGTACTTC
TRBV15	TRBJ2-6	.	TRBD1	CATSIGQGAGANVLTF	TGTGCCACCAGCATAGGACAGGGGGCTGGGGCCAACGTCCTGACTTTC
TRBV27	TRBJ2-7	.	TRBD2	CASSLNGQGGSYEQYF	TGTGCCAGCAGTTTAAACGGCCAGGGAGGGTCCTACGAGCAGTACTTC
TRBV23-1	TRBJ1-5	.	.	CASSQSSGETNQPQHF	TGCGCCAGCAGTCAATCTTCAGGGGAGACCAATCAGCCCCAGCATTTT
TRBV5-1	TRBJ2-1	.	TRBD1	CASSFNPGGRSSNEQFF	TGCGCCAGCAGCTTTAACCCAGGGGGCAGATCGTCCAATGAGCAGTTCTTC
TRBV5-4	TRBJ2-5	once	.	CASSLGLRTQYF	TGTGCCAGCAGCTTGGGATTAAGGACCCAGTACTTC
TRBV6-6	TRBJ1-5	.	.	CASSYGNQGPHF	TGTGCCAGCAGTTATGGGAACCAGGGGCCGCATTTT
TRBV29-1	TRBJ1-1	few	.	CSAGPMQGMGRNTEAFF	TGCAGCGCAGGGCCTATGCAGGGGATGGGTAGGAACACTGAAGCTTTCTTT
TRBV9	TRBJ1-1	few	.	CASSVVTEAFF	TGTGCCAGCAGCGTAGTTACTGAAGCTTTCTTT
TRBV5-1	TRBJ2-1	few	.	CASSLRDWASNEQFF	TGCGCCAGCAGCTTGCGGGACTGGGCCTCCAATGAGCAGTTCTTC
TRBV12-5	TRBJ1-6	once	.	CASGLGARRLNNSPLHF	TGTGCTAGTGGTTTGGGGGCACGCAGACTGAATAATTCACCCCTCCACTTT
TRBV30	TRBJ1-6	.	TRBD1	CAWSISGGQPLHF	TGTGCCTGGAGTATCTCAGGGGGCCAACCCCTCCACTTT
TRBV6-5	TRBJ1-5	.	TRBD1	CASSPGGQYQPQHF	TGTGCCAGCAGCCCAGGGGGTCAATATCAGCCCCAGCATTTT
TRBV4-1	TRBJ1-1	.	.	CASSQGERWNTEAFF	TGCGCCAGCAGCCAAGGCGAGAGGTGGAACACTGAAGCTTTCTTT
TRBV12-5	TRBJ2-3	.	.	CASGLAGGIDTQYF	TGTGCTAGTGGTTTGGCAGGGGGGATAGATACGCAGTATTTT
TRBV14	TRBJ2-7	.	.	CASSQGPEQYF	TGTGCCAGCAGCCAAGGACCCGAGCAGTACTTC
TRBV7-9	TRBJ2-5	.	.	CASGRGETQYF	TGTGCCAGCGGACGGGGGGAGACCCAGTACTTC
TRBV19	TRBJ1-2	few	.	CASSRGSGGYTF	TGTGCCAGTAGTCGGGGATCGGGGGGCTACACCTTC
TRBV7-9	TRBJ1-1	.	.	CASSPEWASVNTEAFF	TGTGCCAGCAGCCCAGAGTGGGCCAGTGTGAACACTGAAGCTTTCTTT
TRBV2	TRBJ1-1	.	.	CASRANTEAFF	TGTGCCAGCCGGGCGAACACTGAAGCTTTCTTT
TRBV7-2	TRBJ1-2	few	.	CASSSTGVYGYTF	TGTGCCAGCAGCTCAACAGGTGTCTATGGCTACACCTTC
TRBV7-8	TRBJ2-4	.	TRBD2	CASSGSGTNYRLAKNIQYF	TGTGCCAGCAGCGGATCCGGGACTAACTATCGTCTAGCCAAAAACATTCAGTACTTC
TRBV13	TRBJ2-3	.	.	CASSLVSPGAGDTQYF	TGTGCCAGCAGCTTAGTTTCCCCAGGGGCTGGAGATACGCAGTATTTT
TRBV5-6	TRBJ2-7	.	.	CASSLGGQQYAGQYF	TGTGCCAGCAGCTTAGGGGGGCAGCAGTACGCGGGGCAGTACTTC
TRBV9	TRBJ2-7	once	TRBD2	CASSAGGDRPGEQYF	TGTGCCAGCAGCGCGGGGGGGGATCGACCTGGCGAGCAGTACTTC
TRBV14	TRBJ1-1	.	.	CASSQDWNTEAFF	TGTGCCAGCAGCCAAGATTGGAACACTGAAGCTTTCTTT
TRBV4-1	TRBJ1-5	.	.	CASSQDRGTNQPQHF	TGCGCCAGCAGCCAAGACAGGGGTACAAATCAGCCCCAGCATTTT
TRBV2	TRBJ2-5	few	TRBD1	CASGQDQGARETQYF	TGTGCCAGCGGACAAGACCAGGGGGCACGGGAGACCCAGTACTTC
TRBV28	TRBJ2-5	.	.	CASSLGPAQETQYF	TGTGCCAGCAGTTTAGGGCCAGCTCAAGAGACCCAGTACTTC
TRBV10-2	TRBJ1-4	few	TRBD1	CASSGRTGKEKLFF	TGCGCCAGCAGTGGTAGGACAGGGAAGGAAAAACTGTTTTTT
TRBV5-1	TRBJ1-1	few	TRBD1	CASSQTTGSAEAFF	TGCGCCAGCAGCCAAACGACAGGGAGCGCTGAAGCTTTCTTT
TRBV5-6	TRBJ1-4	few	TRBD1	CASSLAPGQGYEKLFF	TGTGCCAGCAGCTTGGCTCCAGGACAGGGGTATGAAAAACTGTTTTTT
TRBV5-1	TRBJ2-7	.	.	CASSLSTSYEQYF	TGCGCCAGCAGCCTCAGTACCTCCTACGAGCAGTACTTC
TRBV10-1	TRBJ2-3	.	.	CASSEWVADTQYF	TGCGCCAGCAGTGAGTGGGTCGCAGATACGCAGTATTTT
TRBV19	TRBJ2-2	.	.	CASSIEGPNTGELFF	TGTGCCAGTAGTATAGAGGGACCGAACACCGGGGAGCTGTTTTTT
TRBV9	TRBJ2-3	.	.	CASSVDYSYTDTQYF	TGTGCCAGCAGCGTGGACTACTCCTACACAGATACGCAGTATTTT
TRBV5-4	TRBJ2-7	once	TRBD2	CASSPGLAAYEQYF	TGTGCCAGCAGCCCGGGACTAGCGGCCTACGAGCAGTACTTC
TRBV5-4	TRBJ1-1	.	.	CASSPPQGGTEAFF	TGTGCCAGCAGCCCCCCACAGGGAGGCACTGAAGCTTTCTTT
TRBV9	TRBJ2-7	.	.	CASSVASGASYEQYF	TGTGCCAGCAGCGTAGCTTCCGGGGCATCCTACGAGCAGTACTTC
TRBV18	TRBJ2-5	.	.	CASSPSVQETQYF	TGTGCCAGCTCACCTTCGGTCCAAGAGACCCAGTACTTC
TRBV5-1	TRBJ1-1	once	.	CASSLSGGTEAFF	TGCGCCAGCAGCTTGTCGGGGGGGACTGAAGCTTTCTTT
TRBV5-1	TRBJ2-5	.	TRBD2	CASSYTGGAGETQYF	TGCGCCAGCAGCTATACGGGGGGGGCCGGGGAGACCCAGTACTTC
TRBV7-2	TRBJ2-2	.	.	CASSLRRVAGELFF	TGTGCCAGCAGCTTAAGACGGGTGGCCGGGGAGCTGTTTTTT
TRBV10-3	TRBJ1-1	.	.	CAISEEARITEAFF	TGTGCCATCAGTGAGGAGGCCCGAATCACTGAAGCTTTCTTT
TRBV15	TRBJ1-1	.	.	CATSRPGQFPEAFF	TGTGCCACCAGCAGGCCGGGACAATTCCCTGAAGCTTTCTTT
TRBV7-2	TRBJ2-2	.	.	CASSLASGNPGELFF	TGTGCCAGCAGCTTAGCTTCGGGGAACCCCGGGGAGCTGTTTTTT
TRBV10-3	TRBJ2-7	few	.	CAISPQDTSYEQYF	TGTGCCATCAGCCCCCAGGACACATCCTACGAGCAGTACTTC
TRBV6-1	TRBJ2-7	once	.	CASSEASSRGQYF	TGTGCCAGCAGTGAAGCGAGTAGCCGGGGGCAGTACTTC
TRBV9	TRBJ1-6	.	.	CASSVGGGPPYPLHF	TGTGCCAGCAGCGTAGGTGGGGGCCCCCCATACCCCCTCCACTTT
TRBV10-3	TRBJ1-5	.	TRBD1	CATLDRVNQPQHF	TGTGCCACCTTGGACAGGGTAAATCAGCCCCAGCATTTT
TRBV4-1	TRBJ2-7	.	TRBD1	CASSQFESTGTGAYEQYF	TGCGCCAGCAGCCAGTTTGAGTCCACCGGGACAGGGGCCTACGAGCAGTACTTC
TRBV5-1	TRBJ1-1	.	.	CASSLGGVDTEAFF	TGCGCCAGCAGCCTGGGAGGGGTGGACACTGAAGCTTTCTTT